Listed below are T cell receptor beta chains from one sample, sequenced in a study of T cells after yellow fever vaccination. In TCRdb, the 5' RACE reads were re-called with MiXCR into one record per CDR3 protein. Of roughly 500,000 distinct CDR3 sequences listed, 15% to 20% were seen once; the top ten hold over 11%. Sequenced here: PBMCs, sampled 15 days after the yellow fever booster vaccination. The receptors were gathered from a man aged 25 to 40 who received the YFV17D yellow fever vaccine. CDR3s include the opening cysteine and the closing phenylalanine or tryptophan. The D gene is left open where the match is weak. Not all rows give a size; the values are once, few, many and, for expanded clones, a class.

d_call	cdr3_length	v_call	clone_size	j_call	cdr3_aa	cdr3_nt
.	15	TRBV7-9	.	TRBJ2-7	CASSLSRGTEYEQYF	TGTGCCAGCAGCTTATCCCGCGGGACAGAATACGAGCAGTACTTC
.	15	TRBV9	.	TRBJ1-5	CASSHQGYSNQPQHF	TGTGCCAGCAGCCACCAGGGTTATAGCAATCAGCCCCAGCATTTT
TRBD2	15	TRBV6-1	few	TRBJ2-5	CASSMGLAGGGTQYF	TGTGCCAGCAGTATGGGACTAGCGGGTGGTGGGACCCAGTACTTC
.	15	TRBV7-8	.	TRBJ2-7	CASSAWGDNSYEQYF	TGTGCCAGCAGCGCCTGGGGGGACAACTCCTACGAGCAGTACTTC
.	16	TRBV18	many	TRBJ2-3	CASRQGTYLSTDTQYF	TGTGCCAGCCGACAAGGGACTTACCTGAGCACAGATACGCAGTATTTT
TRBD2	13	TRBV29-1	.	TRBJ2-5	CSVEPGLEETQYF	TGCAGCGTTGAACCGGGACTAGAAGAGACCCAGTACTTC
.	15	TRBV28	.	TRBJ2-5	CASSPPGRPQETQYF	TGTGCCAGCAGTCCCCCCGGCCGTCCCCAAGAGACCCAGTACTTC
.	12	TRBV9	.	TRBJ2-3	CASSDTWDTQYF	TGTGCCAGCAGCGACACGTGGGATACGCAGTATTTT
.	16	TRBV18	.	TRBJ2-5	CASSPGPTASQETQYF	TGTGCCAGCTCACCGGGCCCGACCGCCTCCCAAGAGACCCAGTACTTC
.	10	TRBV29-1	.	TRBJ1-3	CSAASDTIYF	TGCAGCGCGGCGTCGGACACCATATATTTT
TRBD1	13	TRBV29-1	few	TRBJ1-2	CSVATGQNYGYTF	TGCAGCGTTGCAACGGGACAGAACTATGGCTACACCTTC
.	14	TRBV12-3/TRBV12-4	.	TRBJ2-7	CASSTSRAAYEQYF	TGTGCCAGCAGCACCTCCAGGGCCGCCTACGAGCAGTACTTC
TRBD1	12	TRBV20-1	few	TRBJ2-7	CSAWDRVDEQYF	TGCAGTGCCTGGGACAGGGTGGACGAGCAGTACTTC
.	13	TRBV29-1	.	TRBJ2-2	CSVVSVNTGELFF	TGCAGCGTTGTCAGCGTGAACACCGGGGAGCTGTTTTTT